This TCR beta chain was sequenced for a study of cytotoxic CD8 clonotypes in ibrutinib-treated CLL. Overall study context: Mean yields were almost 260,000 productive templates and tens of thousands of productive rearrangements per sample. Study results and caveats: Public clonotypes proved infrequent, and on treatment they shrank or remained steady.

Turning to this clone: Its cognate antigen is unknown.

This CDR3 is built from 14 residues. Germline V gene data show CDR1 as MNHEY and CDR2 as SVGAGI. V dropped 2 bases and J dropped 5 bases, with 10 bases sitting between them. TCRdb's table, derived via immunoSEQ multiplex PCR, lists solely in-frame clones and lacks some. This sample has a few hundred thousand clones; over 60% occur once, and the top ten carry around 6.5%. This receptor was identified in a human donor with chronic lymphocytic leukemia. This specimen was PBMCs, taken after 36 months of ibrutinib treatment. The gene calls are TRBV6-5 and TRBJ2-1, with D maybe TRBD1 (6 bases). As DNA, the CDR3 is TGTGCCAGCAGTTACGAGACAGGCCACAATGAGCAGTTCTTC. This sequence encodes CASSYETGHNEQFF.